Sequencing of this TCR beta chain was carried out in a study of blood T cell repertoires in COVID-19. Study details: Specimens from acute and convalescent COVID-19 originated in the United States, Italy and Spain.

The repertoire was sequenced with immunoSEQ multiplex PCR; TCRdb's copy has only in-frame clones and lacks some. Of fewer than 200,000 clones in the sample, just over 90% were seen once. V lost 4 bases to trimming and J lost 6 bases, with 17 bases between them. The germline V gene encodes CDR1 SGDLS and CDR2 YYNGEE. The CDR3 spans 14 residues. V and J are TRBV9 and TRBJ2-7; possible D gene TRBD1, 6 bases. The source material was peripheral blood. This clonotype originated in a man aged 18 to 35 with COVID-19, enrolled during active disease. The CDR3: CASSSSLGHLEQYF. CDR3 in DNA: TGTGCCAGCAGCTCGAGCCTGGGACACCTCGAGCAGTACTTC.